Following are 15 T cell receptor beta chains from one sample sequenced in a study of CD8+ T cells in alopecia areata. After isolation, RNA underwent reverse transcription to generate cDNA as the sequencing template. The repertoire was sequenced with immunoSEQ multiplex PCR; TCRdb's copy has only in-frame clones and lacks some. Among 150,000 to 200,000 clones, 60% were seen once, and the ten largest hold approximately 1%. Regarding treatment: oral pan-JAK inhibitor, 5-10 mg twice daily. Sequencing was performed on CD4+ T cells sorted from blood, taken at week 24, from a patient treated with tofacitinib. The receptors derive from a human donor with alopecia areata.

The chain links TRBV27 to TRBJ1-2, with 8 bases fitting TRBD1. The CDR3 length is 13 residues. J was trimmed by 7 bases and V by 0 bases; bases with no gene match: 1. Germline values: CDR1 MNHEY, CDR2 SMNVEV (reference sequence). The CDR3 region is CASSLSRGLGYTF. In DNA, the CDR3 is TGTGCCAGCAGTTTATCCAGGGGGCTTGGCTACACCTTC.

This clone has a handful of counts. The gene calls are TRBV4-3 and TRBJ2-3; D call uncertain. V was shortened by 0 bases and J by 1 base, with 14 bases between the two germline ends. The CDR3 has 17 amino acids. The germline V gene has CDR1 LGHNA and CDR2 YSLEER. CDR3: CASSQEAASLGTDTQYF. CDR3 in DNA: TGCGCCAGCAGCCAAGAGGCCGCTTCTTTGGGCACAGATACGCAGTATTTT.

In its sample, this clone was seen a few times. This sequence joins TRBV2 and TRBJ2-3; TRBD2 matches at 10 bases. Losses at the gene ends were 4 bases for V and 6 bases for J; bases not matched to a gene: 10. Germline V gene sequence: CDR1 SNHLY, CDR2 FYNNEI. CDR3 length equals 16 residues. The DNA for the CDR3 is TGTGCCAGCAGTGTTCAAGCGGGGGGGAGAGCGGATACGCAGTATTTT. Protein sequence: CASSVQAGGRADTQYF.

The genes are TRBV27 and TRBJ2-7, with D perhaps given as TRBD1 or TRBD2 (6 bases each). Per the germline V gene, CDR1 is MNHEY and CDR2 is SMNVEV (reference sequence). Trimming removed 3 bases at V and 4 bases at J, with 16 bases between. The CDR3 has 15 residues. The CDR3 coding sequence is TGTGCCAGCAGTTTCTCGGGGGCCTCAACTTACGAGCAGTACTTC. The encoded protein is CASSFSGASTYEQYF.

The rearrangement uses TRBV20-1 and TRBJ1-2; no firm D call. V gave up 2 bases and J gave up 4 bases, with 5 bases separating them. Germline loops: CDR1 DFQATT, CDR2 SNEGSKA (reference sequence). The CDR3 runs to 11 residues. Here the CDR3 reads CSARPIYGYTF. CDR3 nucleotide sequence: TGCAGTGCTAGACCTATCTATGGCTACACCTTC.

This clone was picked up a small number of times. The V call is TRBV7-7, the J call TRBJ1-4, with D maybe TRBD1 (6 bases). CDR3 size: 14 residues. V lost 5 bases, J lost 6 bases, and 13 bases lay in between. CDR1 is SSHAT and CDR2 is FNYEAQ in the germline V gene (reference sequence). The CDR3 reads CASSRGGPDEKLFF. Here the CDR3 DNA reads TGTGCCAGCAGCCGGGGGGGGCCCGATGAAAAACTGTTTTTT.

In its sample, this clone was seen once. In DNA form, the CDR3 reads TGCGCCAGCTTGACAGCGATGAACACTGAAGCTTTCTTT. Protein: CASLTAMNTEAFF. The chain links TRBV10-1 to TRBJ1-1, with D maybe TRBD1 (5 bases). The CDR3 sequence is 13 residues long. V was clipped by 8 bases and J by 0 bases, with 10 bases between them. CDR1 is WNHNN, CDR2 SYGVQD, per germline (reference sequence).

The chain combines TRBV30 with TRBJ2-4, with 9 bases aligning to TRBD2. Trimming cost V 2 bases and J 8 bases; bases outside gene matches: 4. Germline CDR1 GTSNPN, CDR2 SVGIG (reference sequence). CDR3 length: 13 amino acids. The CDR3 loop reads CAWSSSGGYIQYF. The CDR3 DNA reads TGTGCCTGGAGTAGTAGCGGGGGTTACATTCAGTACTTC.

This clone was recorded only once. The chain employs TRBV7-8 and TRBJ2-3; no clear D gene. Germline V gene data show CDR1 as SGHVS and CDR2 as FQNEAQ. The V end was cut by 5 bases, the J end by 2 bases, with 11 bases between. The CDR3 is 14 residues long. CDR3 DNA: TGTGCCAGCAGCCCCCACGGCCCCACAGATACGCAGTATTTT. Protein product: CASSPHGPTDTQYF.

The rearrangement joins TRBV18 to TRBJ2-7; D may be TRBD1 (5 bases). This CDR3 region has 14 residues. Trimming took 0 bases from V and 3 from J, leaving 9 bases between them. The germline V gene encodes CDR1 KGHSH and CDR2 LQKENI. For the CDR3, the DNA is TGTGCCAGCTCACCACCCGACAGCCTCTACGAGCAGTACTTC. Translating it yields CASSPPDSLYEQYF.

The chain has TRBV5-6 and TRBJ2-3; D is unclear. Deletions cut 2 bases from V and 9 bases from J, with 10 bases between. CDR1 SGHDT and CDR2 YYEEEE come from the germline V gene. The CDR3 sequence is 12 residues long. In nucleotides, the CDR3 is TGTGCCAGCAGCTTAAAGAGTGGCACGCAGTATTTT. Translating gives CASSLKSGTQYF. The variable domain in full, completed from reference TRBV5-6 and TRBJ2-3, reads DAGVTQSPTHLIKTRGQQVTLRCSPKSGHDTVSWYQQALGQGPQFIFQYYEEEERQRGNFPDRFSGHQFPNYSSELNVNALLLGDSALYLCASSLKSGTQYFGPGTRLTVL.

V gene TRBV18 combines with J gene TRBJ2-7, with 7 bases identical to TRBD1. The CDR3 length is 14 residues. Germline V gives CDR1 KGHSH, CDR2 LQKENI. The V and J ends lost 3 bases and 5 bases, in that order; junction bases with no gene match: 7. The CDR3 DNA follows: TGTGCCAGCTCACCGAAACAGGGGTCCCACGAGCAGTACTTC. Its translation: CASSPKQGSHEQYF.

This clone was picked up a small number of times. This chain links TRBV29-1 with TRBJ2-1; a weak D match, TRBD1 (5 bases). Germline V gives CDR1 SQVTM, CDR2 ANQGSEA. V dropped 4 bases and J dropped 13 bases, with 11 bases sitting between them. CDR3 length: 10 amino acids. CDR3: CSVGAGYQFF. CDR3 coding DNA: TGCAGCGTTGGAGCAGGGTACCAGTTCTTC.

Turning to this clone: Different DNA sequences within this sample yield the same CDR3. The chain joins TRBV30 to TRBJ2-2; perhaps TRBD1 as D (5 bases). Germline CDR1 is GTSNPN and CDR2 is SVGIG (reference sequence). V shed 3 bases and J shed 4 bases, with 6 bases lying between them. This CDR3 is built from 12 residues. In DNA, the CDR3 is TGTGCCTGGAGCAGGGTCACCGGGGAGCTGTTTTTT. This sequence encodes CAWSRVTGELFF.

This clone turned up a few times. This chain links TRBV29-1 with TRBJ1-4, with D possibly TRBD1 on 5 matching bases. This CDR3 is 14 amino acids long. Germline CDR1 reads SQVTM; CDR2 reads ANQGSEA. Trimming shortened V by 6 bases and J by 7 bases, and 18 bases separated the two germline ends. This CDR3 reads CSVLGTRGGEKLFF. For the CDR3, the DNA is TGCAGCGTCCTAGGGACGCGGGGAGGTGAAAAACTGTTTTTT.